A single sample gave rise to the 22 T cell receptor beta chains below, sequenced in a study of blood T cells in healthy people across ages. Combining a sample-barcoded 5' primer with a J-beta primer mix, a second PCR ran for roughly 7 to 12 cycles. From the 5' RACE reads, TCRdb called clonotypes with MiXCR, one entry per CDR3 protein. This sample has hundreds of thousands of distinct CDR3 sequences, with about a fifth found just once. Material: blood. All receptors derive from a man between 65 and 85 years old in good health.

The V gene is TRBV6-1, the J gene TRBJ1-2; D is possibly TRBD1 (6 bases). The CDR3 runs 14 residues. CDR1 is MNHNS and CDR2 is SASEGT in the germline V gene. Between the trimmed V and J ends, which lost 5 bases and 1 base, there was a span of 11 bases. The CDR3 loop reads CASSLQDSNYGYTF. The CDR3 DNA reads TGTGCCAGCAGTCTACAGGACAGTAACTATGGCTACACCTTC.

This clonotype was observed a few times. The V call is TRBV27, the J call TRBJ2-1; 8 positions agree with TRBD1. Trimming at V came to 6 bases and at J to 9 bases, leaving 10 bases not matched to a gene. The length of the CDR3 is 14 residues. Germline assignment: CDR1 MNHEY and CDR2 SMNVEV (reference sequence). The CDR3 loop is CASRRDRYGAEQFF. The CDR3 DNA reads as TGTGCCAGCAGGCGGGACAGGTACGGAGCTGAGCAGTTCTTC.

The CDR3 region is CASSFISGGSYNEQFF. The CDR3 region has the DNA TGTGCCAGCAGCTTTATTAGCGGGGGGAGCTACAATGAGCAGTTCTTC. V gene TRBV7-8 combines with J gene TRBJ2-1; 10 bases fit TRBD2. The germline gives CDR1 SGHVS, CDR2 FQNEAQ. The V gene end was trimmed by 3 bases and the J gene end by 3 bases; junction bases not matched to a gene: 5. This CDR3 is 16 amino acids long.

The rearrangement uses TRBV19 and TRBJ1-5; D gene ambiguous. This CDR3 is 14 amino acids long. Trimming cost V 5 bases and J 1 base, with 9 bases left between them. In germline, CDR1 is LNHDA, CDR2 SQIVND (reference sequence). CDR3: CASSLNPSNQPQHF. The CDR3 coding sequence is TGTGCCAGTAGTTTAAACCCCAGCAATCAGCCCCAGCATTTT.

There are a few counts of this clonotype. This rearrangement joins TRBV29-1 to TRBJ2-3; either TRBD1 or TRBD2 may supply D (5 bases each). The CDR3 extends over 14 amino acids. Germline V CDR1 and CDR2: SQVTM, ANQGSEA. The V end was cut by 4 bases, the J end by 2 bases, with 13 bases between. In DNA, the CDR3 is TGCAGCGTTGGGCAGGGAGTAGCCACAGATACGCAGTATTTT. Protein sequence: CSVGQGVATDTQYF.

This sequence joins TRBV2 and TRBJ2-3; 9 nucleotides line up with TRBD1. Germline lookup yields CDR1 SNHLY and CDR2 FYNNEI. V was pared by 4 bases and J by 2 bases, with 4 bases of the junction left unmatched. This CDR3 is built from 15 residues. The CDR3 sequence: CASSVRDRVTDTQYF. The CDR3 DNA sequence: TGTGCCAGCAGTGTCCGGGACAGGGTCACAGATACGCAGTATTTT.

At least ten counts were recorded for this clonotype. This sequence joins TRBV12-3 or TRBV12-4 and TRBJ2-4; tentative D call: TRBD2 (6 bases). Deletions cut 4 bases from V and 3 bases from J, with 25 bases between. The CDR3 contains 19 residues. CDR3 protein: CASSYPGLPAPGVKNIQYF. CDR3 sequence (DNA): TGTGCCAGCAGTTATCCGGGACTTCCAGCCCCCGGGGTCAAAAACATTCAGTACTTC.

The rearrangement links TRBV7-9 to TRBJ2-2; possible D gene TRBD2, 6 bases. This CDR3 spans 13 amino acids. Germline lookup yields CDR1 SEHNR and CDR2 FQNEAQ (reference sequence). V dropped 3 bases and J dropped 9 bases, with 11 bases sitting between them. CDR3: CASSFGGTRELFF. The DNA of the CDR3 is TGTGCCAGCAGCTTCGGAGGGACCAGGGAGCTGTTTTTT.

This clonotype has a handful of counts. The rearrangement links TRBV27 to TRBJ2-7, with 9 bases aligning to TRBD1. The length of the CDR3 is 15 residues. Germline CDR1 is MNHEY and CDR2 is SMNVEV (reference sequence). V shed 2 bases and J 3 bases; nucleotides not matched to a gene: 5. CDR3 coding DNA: TGTGCCAGCAGTTTACGAACAGGGGGCGACTACGAGCAGTACGTC. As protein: CASSLRTGGDYEQYV.

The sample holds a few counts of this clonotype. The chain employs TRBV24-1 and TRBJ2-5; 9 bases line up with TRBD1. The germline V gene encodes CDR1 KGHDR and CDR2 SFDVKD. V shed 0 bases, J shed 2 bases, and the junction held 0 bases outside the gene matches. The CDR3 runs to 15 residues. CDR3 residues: CATSDLDRGQETQYF. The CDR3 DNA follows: TGTGCCACCAGTGATTTGGACAGGGGGCAAGAGACCCAGTACTTC.

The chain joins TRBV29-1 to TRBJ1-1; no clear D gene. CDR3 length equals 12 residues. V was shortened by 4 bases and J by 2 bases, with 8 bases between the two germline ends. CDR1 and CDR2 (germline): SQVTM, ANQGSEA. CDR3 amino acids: CSVVRSNTEAFF. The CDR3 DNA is TGCAGCGTTGTCAGGAGTAACACTGAAGCTTTCTTT.

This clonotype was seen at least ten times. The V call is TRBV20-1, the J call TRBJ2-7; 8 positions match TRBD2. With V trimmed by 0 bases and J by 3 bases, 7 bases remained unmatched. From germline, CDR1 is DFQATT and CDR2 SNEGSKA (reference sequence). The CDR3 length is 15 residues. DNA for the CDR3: TGCAGTGCTAGAGATCGGGAGGGCCCCCTCTACGAGCAGTACTTC. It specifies CSARDREGPLYEQYF.

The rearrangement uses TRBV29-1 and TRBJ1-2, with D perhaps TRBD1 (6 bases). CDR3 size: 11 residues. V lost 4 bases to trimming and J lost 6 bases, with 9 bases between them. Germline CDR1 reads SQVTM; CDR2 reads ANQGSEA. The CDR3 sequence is CSVGSGDGYTF. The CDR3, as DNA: TGCAGCGTTGGTTCAGGGGATGGCTACACCTTC.

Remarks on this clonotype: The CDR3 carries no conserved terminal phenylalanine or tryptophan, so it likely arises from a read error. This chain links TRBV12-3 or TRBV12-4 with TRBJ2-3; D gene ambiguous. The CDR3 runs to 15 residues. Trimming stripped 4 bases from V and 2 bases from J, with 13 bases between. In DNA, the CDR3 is TGTGCCAGCAGTTCCCCCCGGACCCTCACAGATACGCAGTATCTT. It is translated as CASSSPRTLTDTQYL.

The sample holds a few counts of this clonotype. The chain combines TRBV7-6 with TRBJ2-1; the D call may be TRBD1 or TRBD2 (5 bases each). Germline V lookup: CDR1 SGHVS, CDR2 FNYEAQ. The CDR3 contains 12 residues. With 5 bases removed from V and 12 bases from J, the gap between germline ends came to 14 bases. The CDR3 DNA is TGTGCCAGCAGCCCCCCCGGGACGTCGCAGTTCTTC. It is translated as CASSPPGTSQFF. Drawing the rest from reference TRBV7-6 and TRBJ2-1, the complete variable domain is GAGVSQSPRYKVTKRGQDVALRCDPISGHVSLYWYRQALGQGPEFLTYFNYEAQQDKSGLPNDRFSAERPEGSISTLTIQRTEQRDSAMYRCASSPPGTSQFFGPGTRLTVL.

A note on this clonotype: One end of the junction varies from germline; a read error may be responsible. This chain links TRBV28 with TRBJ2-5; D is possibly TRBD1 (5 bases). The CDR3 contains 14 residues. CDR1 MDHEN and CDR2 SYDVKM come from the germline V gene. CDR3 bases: TGTGCCAGCAGTTTCAGCAGGGTAGTAGAGACCCAGTGCTTC. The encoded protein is CASSFSRVVETQCF.

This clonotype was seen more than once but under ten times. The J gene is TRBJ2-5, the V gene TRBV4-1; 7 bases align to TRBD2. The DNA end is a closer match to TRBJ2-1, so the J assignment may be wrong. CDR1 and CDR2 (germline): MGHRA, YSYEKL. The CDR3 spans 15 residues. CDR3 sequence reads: CASSQGTTDYNEQFF. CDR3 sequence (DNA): TGCGCCAGCAGCCAGGGGACTACGGACTACAATGAGCAGTTCTTC.

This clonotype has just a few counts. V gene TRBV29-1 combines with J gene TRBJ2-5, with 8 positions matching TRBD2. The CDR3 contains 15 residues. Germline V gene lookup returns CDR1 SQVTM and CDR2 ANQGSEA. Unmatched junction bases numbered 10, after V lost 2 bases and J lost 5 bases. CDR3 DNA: TGCAGCGTTGAACCCGGGGTAGCGGGAAAGGAGACCCAGTACTTC. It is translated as CSVEPGVAGKETQYF.

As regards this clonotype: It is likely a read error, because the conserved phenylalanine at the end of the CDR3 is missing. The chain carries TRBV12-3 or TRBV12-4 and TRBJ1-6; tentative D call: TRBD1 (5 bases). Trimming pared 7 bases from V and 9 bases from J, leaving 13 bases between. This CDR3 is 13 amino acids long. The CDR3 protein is CASTPGESSPLHL. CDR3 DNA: TGTGCCAGCACCCCGGGGGAAAGTTCACCCCTCCACCTT.

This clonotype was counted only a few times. CDR3 bases: TGCAGTGCTAGAGATCGCCCGTCCAGCTATGGCTACACCTTC. Its protein is CSARDRPSSYGYTF. The rearrangement joins TRBV20-1 to TRBJ1-2, with D hard to call. Germline V gene lookup returns CDR1 DFQATT and CDR2 SNEGSKA (reference sequence). Trimming took off 0 bases at V and 4 bases at J, with 12 bases between the two ends. The CDR3 spans 14 residues.

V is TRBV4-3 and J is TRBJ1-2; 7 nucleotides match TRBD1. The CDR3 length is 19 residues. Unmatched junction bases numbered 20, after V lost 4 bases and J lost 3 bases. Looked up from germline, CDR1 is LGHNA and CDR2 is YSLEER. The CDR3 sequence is CASSRVRGDRIIGDYGYTF. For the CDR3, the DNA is TGCGCCAGCAGCCGGGTTCGAGGGGACAGAATAATAGGCGACTATGGCTACACCTTC.

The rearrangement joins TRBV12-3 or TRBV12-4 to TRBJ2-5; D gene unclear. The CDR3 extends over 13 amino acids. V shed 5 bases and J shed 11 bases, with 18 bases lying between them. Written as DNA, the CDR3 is TGTGCCAGCAGTCCCCGGAATCAACGTCAGCAGTACTTC. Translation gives CASSPRNQRQQYF.